Each of the 4 T cell receptor beta chains below was sequenced from the same sample in a study of siplizumab effects on memory and regulatory T cells. Data came from immunoSEQ multiplex PCR; TCRdb stores just in-frame clones and leaves some out. The table records over 100,000 clones, about 91% of them present only once. The sample taken for sequencing was Tregs sorted from blood. These receptors were obtained from a human donor in good health.

The chain combines TRBV7-9 with TRBJ1-1; D is unclear. V shed 5 bases and J shed 4 bases, with 23 bases lying between them. This CDR3 region has 17 residues. Germline CDR1 is SEHNR and CDR2 is FQNEAQ (reference sequence). The CDR3 is CASSPYVSDEWGTEAFF. The CDR3 DNA sequence: TGTGCCAGCAGCCCTTATGTATCGGATGAGTGGGGCACTGAAGCTTTCTTT.

This chain connects TRBV7-2 to TRBJ1-1; 7 positions match TRBD1. CDR1 and CDR2 from the germline V gene are SGHTA and FQGNSA. V lost 3 bases, J lost 2 bases, and 6 bases stayed unmatched. This CDR3 comprises 15 residues. CDR3 in amino acids: CASSFTGVLNTEAFF. The CDR3 DNA reads TGTGCCAGCAGCTTTACAGGGGTGTTAAACACTGAAGCTTTCTTT. The variable domain in full, with the rest retrieved from reference TRBV7-2 and TRBJ1-1, is GAGVSQSPSNKVTEKGKDVELRCDPISGHTALYWYRQSLGQGLEFLIYFQGNSAPDKSGLPSDRFSAERTGGSVSTLTIQRTQQEDSAVYLCASSFTGVLNTEAFFGQGTRLTVV.

This clone was observed a few times. This chain links TRBV6-6 with TRBJ2-7, with D uncertain. Looked up from germline, CDR1 is MNHNY and CDR2 is SVGAGI (reference sequence). Trimming cost V 8 bases and J 6 bases, with 11 bases left between them. The CDR3 runs to 11 residues. The CDR3 nucleotides are TGTGCCAGCGGGGTTGGGATCGAGCAGTACTTC. This encodes CASGVGIEQYF.

This chain uses TRBV19 with TRBJ2-5; tentatively, D is TRBD2 (6 bases). CDR1 and CDR2 (germline): LNHDA, SQIVND (reference sequence). Trimming cost V 3 bases and J 3 bases, with 17 bases left between them. CDR3 length equals 16 residues. The CDR3 DNA sequence: TGTGCCAGTAGTATGTCATTAGGGACTGGAAAAGAGACCCAGTACTTC. Encoded protein: CASSMSLGTGKETQYF.